This T cell receptor beta chain was captured in a study of blood T cell repertoires in COVID-19. The assay was immunoSEQ multiplex PCR, and TCRdb's table has in-frame clones only and misses some. The table lists fewer than 300,000 clones, 80% to 85% of them singletons. This CDR3 is 17 amino acids long. Germline assignment: CDR1 MNHGY and CDR2 SAAAGT. J was trimmed by 8 bases and V by 6 bases; bases with no gene match: 14. The specimen was PBMCs or T cells enriched from blood (not recorded which). The chain links TRBV6-8 to TRBJ2-1; 12 bases line up with TRBD2. The source of this sequence is a man aged 35 to 55 who had been exposed to COVID-19. CDR3 loop: CASRKTAGLAGIDEQFF. Here the CDR3 DNA reads TGTGCCAGCAGGAAAACTGCGGGACTAGCGGGCATCGATGAGCAGTTCTTC.